This TCR beta chain was identified in a study of blood T cell repertoires in COVID-19. At the level of the study: Acute and convalescent COVID-19 samples came from the United States, Italy and Spain. T cells, B-cell-depleted T cells, or PBMCs supplied cDNA or gDNA.

V lost 3 bases and J lost 8, with 8 bases in between. CDR3 length: 13 amino acids. Authors' analysis steps: Amplification from reference gene primers served as the basis for estimated nucleated cell counts. Assay used: immunoSEQ multiplex PCR; TCRdb lists only in-frame clones, some missing. D and trimming were read from the DNA, whereas the V and J calls and clone size are those reported in that table. The sample lists about 240,000 clones, approximately 85% occurring once. The chain joins TRBV12-3 or TRBV12-4 to TRBJ1-6, with D unclear. This receptor was obtained from a woman aged 70-85 years with acute or convalescent COVID-19. Specimen: peripheral blood. Here the CDR3 DNA reads TGTGCCAGCAGTTTGGAGATAGATTCACCCCTCCACTTT. It is translated as CASSLEIDSPLHF.